Presented here are 9 T cell receptor beta chains from one specimen sequenced in a study of response to subunit inactivated influenza vaccine. TCRdb processed the RT-PCR reads anew with MiXCR; each CDR3 protein has one entry. The table has around 850,000 distinct CDR3 sequences, approximately 17% seen once; the top ten hold roughly 10%. The sequenced sample was PBMCs from blood, obtained more than 4 days after vaccination. The receptors shown here come from a man between 45 and 60 years old who received an inactivated influenza vaccine.

There are a few counts of this clonotype. The gene calls are TRBV5-5 and TRBJ1-3; no firm D call. Germline assignment: CDR1 SGHKS and CDR2 YYEKEE (reference sequence). V gave up 3 bases and J gave up 0 bases, with 7 bases separating them. CDR3 length: 14 amino acids. CDR3 DNA sequence: TGTGCCAGCAGCTCAGAAGTCTCTGGAAACACCATATATTTT. It encodes CASSSEVSGNTIYF.

This clonotype was counted a single time. The J gene is TRBJ2-1, the V gene TRBV11-2, with D perhaps TRBD1 (6 bases). V lost 1 base and J lost 8, with 15 bases in between. The germline V gene has CDR1 SGHAT and CDR2 FQNNGV. CDR3 length equals 15 residues. CDR3 amino acids: CASSLVPTGYHEQFF. CDR3 bases: TGTGCCAGCAGCTTAGTCCCTACAGGGTACCATGAGCAGTTCTTC.

The V gene is TRBV2, the J gene TRBJ1-2; D is unresolved. Germline V gives CDR1 SNHLY, CDR2 FYNNEI. Trimming stripped 3 bases from V and 7 bases from J, with 18 bases between. The CDR3 sequence is 15 residues long. The DNA of the CDR3 is TGTGCCAGCAGTGATGAGGCCCAAGCCCTGGGTGGCTACACCTTC. This translates into CASSDEAQALGGYTF.

This clonotype was observed a handful of times. This rearrangement joins TRBV7-2 to TRBJ2-1, with TRBD2 matching 7 bases. CDR3 length equals 16 residues. The V segment lost 5 bases and the J segment 2 bases; nucleotides outside the gene matches: 9. Germline V gene data show CDR1 as SGHTA and CDR2 as FQGNSA. The CDR3 here is CASSQRLADTYNEQFF. For the CDR3, the DNA is TGTGCCAGCAGCCAACGTCTAGCGGATACCTACAATGAGCAGTTCTTC.

This clonotype was picked up a small number of times. This chain links TRBV6-1 with TRBJ2-7, with 10 nucleotides matching TRBD1. V lost 5 bases and J lost 1; bases outside the gene matches: 8. This CDR3 has 16 residues. Per the germline V gene, CDR1 is MNHNS and CDR2 is SASEGT. CDR3 protein: CASSISPGQGSYEQYF. In DNA form, the CDR3 reads TGTGCCAGCAGTATCTCTCCGGGACAGGGGTCCTACGAGCAGTACTTC.

This chain uses TRBV9 with TRBJ1-1; D not resolved. V was cut by 0 bases and J by 8 bases, with 11 bases left in between. This CDR3 region has 13 residues. CDR1 and CDR2 from the germline V gene are SGDLS and YYNGEE. CDR3 in DNA: TGTGCCAGCAGCGTAGCTATGGGGTCGGAAGCTTTCTTT. Its translation is CASSVAMGSEAFF.

The V gene is TRBV4-3, the J gene TRBJ1-1; possibly TRBD1 for D (5 bases). CDR3 length equals 15 residues. Between the trimmed V and J ends, which lost 0 bases and 0 bases, there was a span of 8 bases. Germline-derived CDR1 and CDR2 are LGHNA and YSLEER. The CDR3 loop is CASSQDGGMNTEAFF. The CDR3 DNA follows: TGCGCCAGCAGCCAAGATGGGGGGATGAACACTGAAGCTTTCTTT.

This clonotype has only a few counts. The rearrangement joins TRBV6-1 to TRBJ2-6; D is uncertain. The CDR3 sequence is 13 residues long. The germline V gene encodes CDR1 MNHNS and CDR2 SASEGT. V was cut by 7 bases and J by 0 bases, with 4 bases left in between. CDR3 DNA: TGTGCCAGCAAAATCTCTGGGGCCAACGTCCTGACTTTC. It translates to CASKISGANVLTF.

This clonotype was recorded once. This chain connects TRBV5-1 to TRBJ2-3; no definite D call. The germline gives CDR1 SGHRS, CDR2 YFSETQ. This CDR3 has 14 residues. V shed 0 bases and J shed 3 bases, with 8 bases lying between them. CDR3: CASSLAQVTDTQYF. The CDR3, as DNA: TGCGCCAGCAGCTTGGCGCAGGTAACAGATACGCAGTATTTT.